Given below is one T cell receptor (beta chain) in context. Its target is not known. Clones were sequenced by immunoSEQ multiplex PCR, and TCRdb holds only the in-frame ones, with some missing. The sample lists fewer than 25,000 clones, approximately 78% occurring once. Trimming cost V 0 bases and J 4 bases; bases outside gene matches: 1. Germline assignment: CDR1 MGHRA and CDR2 YSYEKL. The CDR3 runs to 14 residues. This record comes from a study of OX40 agonist ivuxolimab in advanced cancers. Overall study context: Dose-escalation subjects each had hepatocellular carcinoma, melanoma, renal cell or head and neck cancer. Participants averaged approximately 65 years of age (range about 23 to 79) and were approximately 81% male.

Study-wide findings and caveats: At 0.1 to 3.0 mg/kg and by week 6, clonal expansion occurred in CD4+ and CD8+ blood T cells.

This sequence originates from an adult with an advanced solid tumor such as melanoma, head and neck, liver or kidney cancer. Source: CD4+ or CD8+ T cells sorted from blood, taken in a trial of the OX40 agonist ivuxolimab. The chain joins TRBV4-1 to TRBJ2-7, with 9 positions matching TRBD1. CDR3 nucleotides: TGCGCCAGCAGCCAAGATGACAGGGGGTACGAGCAGTACTTC. Its protein product is CASSQDDRGYEQYF.